This is a list of T cell receptor beta chains from one sample in a study of blood T cells in healthy people across ages. MiXCR was run by TCRdb on the 5' RACE reads, yielding one entry per CDR3 protein. This sample has about 670,000 distinct CDR3 sequences; approximately 52% occur once, and the top ten carry about 13%. Sequenced input: blood. These receptors originate from a woman aged 80 or over in good health. Each CDR3 is given with its conserved first and last residue. A D gene is named only where the DNA matches it firmly. Size values are once, few and many counts, or a class for expanded clones, and some rows have none.

V gene	J gene	clone size	D gene	CDR3 DNA	CDR3 protein
TRBV13	TRBJ1-2	NA	TRBD1	TGTGCCAGCAGCTTGGGGACAGGATTTAGCTATGGCTACACCTTC	CASSLGTGFSYGYTF
TRBV5-1	TRBJ2-7	NA	NA	TGCGCCAGCAGCTTGGAGACTAACGGGCAGTACTTC	CASSLETNGQYF
TRBV7-9	TRBJ2-1	NA	NA	TGTGCCAGCAGCTTTAGACTAGTAGTTGAGCAGTTCTTC	CASSFRLVVEQFF
TRBV4-2	TRBJ2-7	NA	TRBD2	TGTGTCAGCAGCCCGACTAGCGGCCGACTTAATGAGCAGTACTTC	CVSSPTSGRLNEQYF
TRBV29-1	TRBJ1-4	NA	NA	TGCAGCGTTGTAGGAGGGGTTGGTGAAAAACTGTTTTTT	CSVVGGVGEKLFF
TRBV6-2/TRBV6-3	TRBJ2-7	NA	NA	TGTGCCAGCAGCGAAAGGGAGTCCCACGAGCAGTACTTC	CASSERESHEQYF
TRBV15	TRBJ2-7	many	TRBD2	TGTGCCACCAGCAGAGATGGACTAGCAGTTCGGGAGCAGTACTTC	CATSRDGLAVREQYF
TRBV4-1	TRBJ1-1	NA	NA	TGCGCCAGCAGCCAAGGTCCAGGGCGGGACACTGAAGCTTTCTTT	CASSQGPGRDTEAFF
TRBV7-2	TRBJ1-1	NA	TRBD1	TGTGCCAGCAGACTAACGACAGGGCGCACTGAAGCTTTCTTT	CASRLTTGRTEAFF
TRBV6-2/TRBV6-3	TRBJ2-1	NA	TRBD1	TGTGCCAGCAGTCCGGGACAGGCTGTTCAGGAGCAGTTCTTC	CASSPGQAVQEQFF
TRBV4-2	TRBJ2-4	few	NA	TGTGCCAGCAGCCGGGACTCAAACATTCAGTACTTC	CASSRDSNIQYF
TRBV7-6	TRBJ2-3	NA	TRBD2	TGTGCCAGCAGCTTAGGCCTAGCGGCGACAGATACGCAGTATTTT	CASSLGLAATDTQYF
TRBV28	TRBJ2-5	few	NA	TGTGCCACCTCCGGGACAGAGACCCAGTACTTC	CATSGTETQYF
TRBV2	TRBJ2-3	many	TRBD1	TGTGCCAGCAAACAGGGGACAGATACGCAGTATTTT	CASKQGTDTQYF
TRBV10-3	TRBJ2-5	few	TRBD2	TGTGCCATCAGTGAACCGGGACTAGCGTTACAAGAGACCCAGTACTTC	CAISEPGLALQETQYF
TRBV7-2	TRBJ2-5	many	NA	TGTGCCAGCAGTTTGGGGAGTCAAGAGACCCAGTACTTC	CASSLGSQETQYF
TRBV7-2	TRBJ2-1	NA	NA	TGTGCCAGCAGCCCTGCCGGGACACTTACCAATGAGCAGTTCTTC	CASSPAGTLTNEQFF
TRBV5-1	TRBJ2-7	few	TRBD1	TGCGCCAGCAGCCAACCTGGGACAGTCTCCTACGAGCAGTACTTC	CASSQPGTVSYEQYF
TRBV4-2	TRBJ2-7	many	NA	TGTGCCAGCAGCCCGGGTTTTGGTTTGTCCTACGAGCAGTACTTC	CASSPGFGLSYEQYF
TRBV29-1	TRBJ1-2	NA	TRBD1	TGCAGCATTAACCGGGACAGCAGCTATGGCTACACCTTC	CSINRDSSYGYTF
TRBV3-1	TRBJ2-7	many	NA	TGTGCCAGCAGCCAAGATCTCTACGAGCAGTACTTC	CASSQDLYEQYF
TRBV2	TRBJ2-1	NA	TRBD1	TGTGCCAGCAGTCTAGGACAGGGGGCAACCCGGCAGTTCTTC	CASSLGQGATRQFF
TRBV10-3	TRBJ2-7	NA	TRBD1	TGTGCCATCAGAGGACAGGACCTCTACGAGCAGTACTTC	CAIRGQDLYEQYF
TRBV10-3	TRBJ2-2	many	TRBD2	TGTGCCATCAGGCGGGAGATTATCACCGGGGAGCTGTTTTTT	CAIRREIITGELFF
TRBV24-1	TRBJ2-1	NA	TRBD2	TGTGCCACCAGTGAGAGTGGGACTAGCGGGAGTCACGACAATGAGCAGTTCTTC	CATSESGTSGSHDNEQFF
TRBV29-1	TRBJ1-1	NA	TRBD1	TGCAGCGCTCGACCCAGGGGGGGCACTGAAGCTTTCTTT	CSARPRGGTEAFF
TRBV3-1	TRBJ2-5	few	NA	TGTGCCAGCAGACATGGGGCATCAGAGACCCAGTACTTC	CASRHGASETQYF
TRBV3-1	TRBJ1-2	NA	TRBD1	TGTGCCAGCAGCCAAAGGGGGCCTGGCTACACCTTC	CASSQRGPGYTF
TRBV11-2	TRBJ2-1	many	NA	TGTGCCAGCAATCTTGGGAGCTCCTACAATGAGCAGTTCTTC	CASNLGSSYNEQFF
TRBV4-1	TRBJ2-1	many	NA	TGCGCCAGCAGCCAAGGTATCACAGCAATGCGGTACAATGAGCAGTTCTTC	CASSQGITAMRYNEQFF
TRBV12-3/TRBV12-4	TRBJ1-6	NA	TRBD1	TGTGCCAGCAGTGAGGACAGGGGTGAATCACCCCTCCACTTT	CASSEDRGESPLHF
TRBV10-3	TRBJ2-1	few	TRBD1	TGTGCCATCAGTAGTAACAGGGGCAATGAGCAGTTCTTC	CAISSNRGNEQFF
TRBV28	TRBJ2-5	NA	NA	TGTGCCAGCAGTTTGAGGGACGCCAAAAGGGAGACCCAGTACTTC	CASSLRDAKRETQYF
TRBV7-9	TRBJ2-7	NA	TRBD2	TGTGCCAGCAATCCGGGAGGATCCTACGAGCAGTACTTC	CASNPGGSYEQYF
TRBV28	TRBJ2-1	few	TRBD2	TGTGCCAGCAGTTTCAGTGCATTCAGCAGTCTAGCGGGAATTAATGAGCAGTTCTTC	CASSFSAFSSLAGINEQFF
TRBV6-5	TRBJ2-5	many	TRBD2	TGTGCCAGCAGTTACTGGACTAGCGGAGGAGAGACCCAGTACTTC	CASSYWTSGGETQYF
TRBV5-5	TRBJ1-1	NA	NA	TGTGCCAGCAGCTTGGTTGCGGGGACGGCTTTCTTT	CASSLVAGTAFF
TRBV12-3/TRBV12-4	TRBJ1-6	NA	NA	TGTGCCAGCAGTTTGGTCCAGGGAGATTCACCCCTCCACTTT	CASSLVQGDSPLHF
TRBV6-5	TRBJ2-5	NA	TRBD2	TGTGCCAGCAGTACACGGGGCGGGAGGGCCTGTGAGCGGTACTTC	CASSTRGGRACERYF
TRBV10-3	TRBJ2-3	NA	TRBD2	TGTGCCATCAGTGAGGGACTAGCGGGAGTTATCGTTACGCAGTATTTT	CAISEGLAGVIVTQYF
TRBV12-3/TRBV12-4	TRBJ1-1	NA	TRBD1	TGTGCCAGCAGCCGGGACAGGGCCCCCATGAACACTGAAGCTTTCTTT	CASSRDRAPMNTEAFF
TRBV28	TRBJ1-2	many	NA	TGTGCCACCGAGGTGGGGACTCCGGGAGGCTACACCTTC	CATEVGTPGGYTF
TRBV12-3/TRBV12-4	TRBJ1-1	many	TRBD1	TGTGCCAGCACCTCGACAGGGGTGAACACTGAAGCTTTCTTT	CASTSTGVNTEAFF
TRBV6-1	TRBJ1-2	many	TRBD1	TGTGCCAGCAGGGGGACAGAAGTTGACGTTTATGGCTACACCTTC	CASRGTEVDVYGYTF
TRBV7-2	TRBJ1-2	NA	NA	TGTGCCGGCAGCTTAAACTCTCAGGGGTATGGCTACACCTTC	CAGSLNSQGYGYTF
TRBV7-2	TRBJ2-3	NA	NA	TGTGCCAGCAGGTTGGGGGTCCACACAGATACGCAGTATTTT	CASRLGVHTDTQYF
TRBV7-9	TRBJ2-3	few	TRBD2	TGTGCCAGCAGTCAACCGGGACTACGCACAGATACGCAGTATTTT	CASSQPGLRTDTQYF
TRBV28	TRBJ2-7	many	NA	TGTGCCAGCAGCCGCGGACGGCCCTACGAGCAGTACTTC	CASSRGRPYEQYF
TRBV6-5	TRBJ1-5	many	NA	TGTGCCACGGGGAGTAGCAATCAGCCCCAGCATTTT	CATGSSNQPQHF
TRBV6-6	TRBJ2-2	many	NA	TGTGCCGGGGGACGGAACACCGGGGAGCTGTTTTTT	CAGGRNTGELFF
TRBV29-1	TRBJ1-6	NA	NA	TGCAGCGTCGAGGGGCAGATCGGTTCACCCCTCCACTTT	CSVEGQIGSPLHF
TRBV4-1	TRBJ2-7	NA	NA	TGCGCCAGCAGCCCACTAGACCCCCCCGAGCAGTACTTC	CASSPLDPPEQYF
TRBV19	TRBJ2-1	NA	NA	TGTGCCAGTGGAACGGGCCTTTCGACCTACAATGAGCAGTTCTTC	CASGTGLSTYNEQFF
TRBV12-3/TRBV12-4	TRBJ1-4	NA	NA	TGTGCCAGCAGCCTCACCCTGACAGCCTTTGAAAAACTGTTTTTT	CASSLTLTAFEKLFF